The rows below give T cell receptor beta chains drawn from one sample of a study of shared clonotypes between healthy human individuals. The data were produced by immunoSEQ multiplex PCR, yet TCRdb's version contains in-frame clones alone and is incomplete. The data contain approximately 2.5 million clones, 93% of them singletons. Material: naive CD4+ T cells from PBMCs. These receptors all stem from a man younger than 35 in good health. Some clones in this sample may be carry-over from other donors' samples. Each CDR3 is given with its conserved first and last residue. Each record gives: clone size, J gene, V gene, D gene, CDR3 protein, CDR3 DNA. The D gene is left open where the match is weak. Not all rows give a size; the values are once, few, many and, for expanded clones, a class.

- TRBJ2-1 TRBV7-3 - CASSPGLSEQFF TGTGCCAGCAGCCCCGGACTAAGTGAGCAGTTCTTC
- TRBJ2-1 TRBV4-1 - CASSQDQGGRATEQFF TGCGCCAGCAGCCAGGATCAAGGGGGGAGGGCCACTGAGCAGTTCTTC
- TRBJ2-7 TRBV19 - CASSIVGDSAYEQYF TGTGCCAGTAGTATAGTGGGGGACTCGGCCTACGAGCAGTACTTC
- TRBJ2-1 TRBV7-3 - CASSLIPAGMYEQFF TGTGCCAGCAGCTTGATTCCGGCGGGGATGTACGAGCAGTTCTTC
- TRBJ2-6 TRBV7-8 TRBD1 CASSLDYLIGTGESGANVLTF TGTGCCAGCAGCTTAGACTATCTCATCGGGACAGGGGAATCTGGGGCCAACGTCCTGACTTTC
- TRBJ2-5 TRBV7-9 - CASSLGPPETQYF TGTGCCAGCAGCTTAGGACCACCCGAGACCCAGTACTTC
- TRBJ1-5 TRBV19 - CASSSSGWRGNQPQHF TGTGCCAGTAGTTCCTCGGGTTGGCGTGGCAATCAGCCCCAGCATTTT
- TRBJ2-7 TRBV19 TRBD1 CASRFGTGPYEQYF TGTGCCAGTAGATTCGGGACAGGGCCGTACGAGCAGTACTTC
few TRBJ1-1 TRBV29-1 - CSGRQMNTEAFF TGCAGCGGACGACAGATGAACACTGAAGCTTTCTTT
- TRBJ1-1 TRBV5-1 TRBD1 CASRSLNRGRLEFTEAFF TGCGCCAGCAGGAGTTTAAACAGGGGGCGGTTAGAGTTCACTGAAGCTTTCTTT
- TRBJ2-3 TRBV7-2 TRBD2 CASSPYGSGRGTDTQYF TGTGCCAGCAGCCCTTACGGAAGCGGGAGGGGAACAGATACGCAGTATTTT
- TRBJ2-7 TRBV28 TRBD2 CASRTPGLVDRLYF TGTGCCAGCAGGACCCCGGGACTAGTAGACCGTCTGTACTTC
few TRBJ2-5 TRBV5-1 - CASSLTQETQYF TGCGCCAGCAGCTTGACACAAGAGACCCAGTACTTC
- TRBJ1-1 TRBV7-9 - CASSFRGGAEAFF TGTGCCAGCAGCTTTAGGGGGGGCGCTGAAGCTTTCTTT
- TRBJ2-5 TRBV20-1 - CSASTETQYF TGCAGTGCTAGCACAGAGACCCAGTACTTC
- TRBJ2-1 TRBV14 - CASSQDLIYNEQFF TGTGCCAGCAGCCAAGACCTAATATACAATGAGCAGTTCTTC
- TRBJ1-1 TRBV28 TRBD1 CASSLLLGTERVDTEAFF TGTGCCAGCAGTTTGCTCCTTGGGACAGAAAGGGTCGACACTGAAGCTTTCTTT
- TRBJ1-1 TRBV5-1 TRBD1 CASSLIPTGDTEAFF TGCGCCAGCAGCTTAATTCCGACAGGGGATACTGAAGCTTTCTTT
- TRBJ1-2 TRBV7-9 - CASRPKVGDPGEDGYTF TGTGCCAGCAGGCCTAAGGTCGGGGACCCTGGGGAAGATGGCTACACCTTC
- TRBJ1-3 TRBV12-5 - CASALSSGNTIYF TGTGCTAGTGCGCTGAGCTCTGGAAACACCATATATTTT
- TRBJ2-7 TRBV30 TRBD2 CAWTYGRNYEQYF TGTGCCTGGACTTACGGGAGGAACTACGAGCAGTACTTC
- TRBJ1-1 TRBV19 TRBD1 CASSSAGTGLNTEAFF TGTGCCAGTAGTTCCGCCGGGACAGGCTTGAACACTGAAGCTTTCTTT
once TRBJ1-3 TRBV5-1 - CASSAQGSGNTIYF TGCGCCAGCAGCGCACAGGGCTCTGGAAACACCATATATTTT
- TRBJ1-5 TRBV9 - CASSVGSGHDQPQHF TGTGCCAGCAGCGTAGGTTCAGGGCATGACCAGCCCCAGCATTTT
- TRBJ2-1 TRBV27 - CASSVGGEQFF TGTGCCAGCAGTGTTGGGGGGGAGCAGTTCTTC
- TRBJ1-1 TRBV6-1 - CASSRRDSPHTEAFF TGTGCCAGCAGTCGGCGAGACAGCCCCCACACTGAAGCTTTCTTT
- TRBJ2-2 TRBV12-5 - CASGLSAVGELFF TGTGCTAGTGGTTTGTCTGCCGTCGGGGAGCTGTTTTTT
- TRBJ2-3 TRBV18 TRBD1 CASSLDRVADTQYF TGTGCCAGCTCACTGGACAGGGTGGCAGATACGCAGTATTTT
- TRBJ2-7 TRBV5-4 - CASSWGTSGQQYF TGTGCCAGCAGCTGGGGAACCTCGGGGCAGCAGTACTTC
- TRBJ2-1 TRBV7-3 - CASSLSGSSSYNEQFF TGTGCCAGCAGCTTAAGCGGCAGCAGCTCCTACAATGAGCAGTTCTTC
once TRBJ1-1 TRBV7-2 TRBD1 CASSQGQGWVTEAFF TGTGCCAGCAGCCAAGGACAGGGCTGGGTCACTGAAGCTTTCTTT
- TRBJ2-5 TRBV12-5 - CASGSREKGETQYF TGTGCTAGTGGTTCTCGGGAGAAGGGAGAGACCCAGTACTTC
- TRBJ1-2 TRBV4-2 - CASSQEEDRRSYTF TGTGCCAGCAGCCAAGAGGAGGACAGAAGGAGCTACACCTTC
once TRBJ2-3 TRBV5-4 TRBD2 CASSLVAGGPDTQYF TGTGCCAGCAGCTTGGTGGCGGGAGGGCCAGATACGCAGTATTTT
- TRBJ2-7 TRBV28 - CASSYGGAEHEQYF TGTGCCAGCAGTTACGGCGGCGCGGAACACGAGCAGTACTTC
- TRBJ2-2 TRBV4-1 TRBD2 CASSQDPSGSAGELFF TGCGCCAGCAGCCAAGACCCTAGCGGGAGTGCCGGGGAGCTGTTTTTT
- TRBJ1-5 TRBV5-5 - CASSDGGNNQPQHF TGTGCCAGCAGCGACGGGGGCAACAATCAGCCCCAGCATTTT
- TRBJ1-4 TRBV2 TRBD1 CASSVQGANEKLFF TGTGCCAGCAGTGTTCAGGGGGCCAATGAAAAACTGTTTTTT
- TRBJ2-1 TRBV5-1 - CASSLATGAARGEQFF TGCGCCAGCAGCTTGGCCACGGGGGCAGCACGGGGTGAGCAGTTCTTC
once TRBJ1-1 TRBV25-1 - CASRRPGLAEAFF TGTGCCAGCAGAAGACCGGGATTAGCTGAAGCTTTCTTT
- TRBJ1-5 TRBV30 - CAWSVGDGGNQPQHF TGTGCCTGGAGTGTAGGGGACGGGGGCAATCAGCCCCAGCATTTT
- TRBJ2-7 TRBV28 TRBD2 CASSLLAGATYEQYF TGTGCCAGCAGTCTCCTAGCGGGAGCCACCTACGAGCAGTACTTC
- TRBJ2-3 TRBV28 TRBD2 CASSRYSGSADTQYF TGTGCCAGCAGTCGATATAGCGGGAGCGCGGATACGCAGTATTTT
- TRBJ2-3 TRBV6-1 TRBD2 CAGLAGGATDTQYF TGTGCCGGGCTAGCGGGAGGAGCCACAGATACGCAGTATTTT
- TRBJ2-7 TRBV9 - CASSPASTYYEQYF TGTGCCAGCAGCCCCGCTAGCACCTACTACGAGCAGTACTTC
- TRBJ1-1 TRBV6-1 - CASRPAVGTEAFF TGTGCCAGCAGACCGGCCGTGGGCACTGAAGCTTTCTTT
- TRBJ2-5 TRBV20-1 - CSFKAQETQYF TGCAGTTTCAAGGCACAAGAGACCCAGTACTTC
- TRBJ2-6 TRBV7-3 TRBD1 CASSLTGQGILAGANVLTF TGTGCCAGCAGCTTAACGGGACAGGGGATACTAGCTGGGGCCAACGTCCTGACTTTC
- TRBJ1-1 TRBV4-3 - CASSHPDRGTEAFF TGCGCCAGCAGCCACCCGGACAGAGGGACTGAAGCTTTCTTT
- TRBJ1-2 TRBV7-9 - CASRSIRAPSRESGYTF TGTGCCAGCAGATCTATAAGGGCCCCTAGCAGGGAGAGCGGCTACACCTTC
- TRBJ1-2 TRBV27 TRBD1 CASSERTGARYGYTF TGTGCCAGCAGTGAACGGACAGGGGCCCGCTATGGCTACACCTTC
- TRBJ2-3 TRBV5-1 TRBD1 CASSLLGQVTDTQYF TGCGCCAGCAGCTTGCTCGGACAGGTCACAGATACGCAGTATTTT
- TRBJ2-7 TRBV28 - CASTTTRGREITYEQYF TGTGCCAGCACCACGACCAGAGGCAGGGAAATAACCTACGAGCAGTACTTC